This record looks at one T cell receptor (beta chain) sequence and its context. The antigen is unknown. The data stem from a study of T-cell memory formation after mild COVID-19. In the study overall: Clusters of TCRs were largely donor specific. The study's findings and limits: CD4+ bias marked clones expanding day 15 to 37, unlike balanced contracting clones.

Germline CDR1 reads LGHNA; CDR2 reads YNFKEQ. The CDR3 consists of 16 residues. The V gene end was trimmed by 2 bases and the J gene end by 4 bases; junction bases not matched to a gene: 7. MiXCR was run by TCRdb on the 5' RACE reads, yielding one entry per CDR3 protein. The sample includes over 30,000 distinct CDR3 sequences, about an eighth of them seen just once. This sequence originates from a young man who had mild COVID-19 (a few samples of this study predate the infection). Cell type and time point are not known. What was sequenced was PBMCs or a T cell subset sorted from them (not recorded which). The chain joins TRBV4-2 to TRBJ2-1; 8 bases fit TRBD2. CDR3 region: CASSQRERGSYNEQFF. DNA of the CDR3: TGTGCCAGCAGCCAACGTGAGCGGGGGTCTTACAATGAGCAGTTCTTC.